Sequencing of this T cell receptor beta chain was carried out in a study of coeliac disease. Study-level information: Each coeliac patient was active, refractory type I, or diet-controlled. Without high-resolution HLA typing, biased TRBV7-2 usage was examined as a proof of principle.

Study results and caveats: Cross-contamination between intraepithelial and lamina propria cells was possible.

On this clone itself: Its antigen is undetermined.

The CDR3 runs to 14 residues. V gave up 4 bases and J gave up 4 bases, with 14 bases separating them. CDR1 is MDHEN and CDR2 is SYDVKM in the germline V gene. The table came from immunoSEQ multiplex PCR; TCRdb's copy has only in-frame clones and leaves some out. This sample has approximately 6,700 clones, with roughly 65% found just once. Material for sequencing was lamina propria lymphocytes from the gut. The origin of this receptor is a woman aged 55 to 70 with active celiac disease. The rearrangement joins TRBV28 to TRBJ2-7, with D perhaps matching TRBD2 (5 bases). CDR3 DNA: TGTGCCAGCAGTTATCGTTCGGGAAATTACGAGCAGTACTTC. Protein product: CASSYRSGNYEQYF.